Shown below are 27 T cell receptor beta chains from a single sample sequenced in a study of blood T cell repertoires in COVID-19. Only in-frame clones appear in the TCRdb table, and some are missing; sequencing was by immunoSEQ multiplex PCR. This table has about 180,000 clones, more than 65% appearing once. Material: peripheral blood. The receptors come from a woman over 75 with active or convalescent COVID-19.

The chain links TRBV4-1 to TRBJ2-7; tentative D call: TRBD2 (6 bases). CDR3 length equals 14 residues. Trimming took off 4 bases at V and 3 bases at J, with 13 bases between the two ends. The germline V gene encodes CDR1 MGHRA and CDR2 YSYEKL. CDR3 amino acids: CASSPRELLYEQYF. DNA for the CDR3: TGCGCCAGCAGCCCCCGGGAGTTGCTCTACGAGCAGTACTTC.

This clone showed up just once. The chain combines TRBV7-9 with TRBJ2-3; D might be TRBD1 (6 bases). This CDR3 contains 17 residues. CDR1 SEHNR and CDR2 FQNEAQ come from the germline V gene (reference sequence). V lost 5 bases to trimming and J lost 0 bases, with 18 bases between them. CDR3 in amino acids: CASSLSYGGASTDTQYF. The CDR3 region has the DNA TGTGCCAGCAGCCTCTCTTATGGGGGCGCGAGCACAGATACGCAGTATTTT.

The genes are TRBV18 and TRBJ1-1; possible D gene TRBD1, 5 bases. The ends were cut back, 4 bases at V and 4 bases at J, with 16 bases in the middle. The CDR3 contains 15 residues. Germline loops: CDR1 KGHSH, CDR2 LQKENI. The DNA for the CDR3 is TGTGCCAGCTCACAACACGACAGACGAGCCACTGAAGCTTTCTTT. Protein product: CASSQHDRRATEAFF.

In DNA, the CDR3 is TGTGCCGGACAGACTAGCGGGAGAGACAATGAGCAGTTCTTC. Encoded protein: CAGQTSGRDNEQFF. The gene calls are TRBV2 and TRBJ2-1; 12 positions agree with TRBD2. The CDR3 contains 14 residues. Losses at the gene ends were 11 bases for V and 5 bases for J; bases not matched to a gene: 7. CDR1 and CDR2 from the germline V gene are SNHLY and FYNNEI.

V usage is TRBV7-6 and J usage is TRBJ2-7; 11 bases match TRBD2. V trimming: 1 base; J trimming: 2 bases; junction bases outside the gene matches: 4. This CDR3 has 16 amino acids. In germline, CDR1 is SGHVS, CDR2 FNYEAQ. The CDR3 sequence is CASSLDQLAGAYEQYF. The DNA of the CDR3 is TGTGCCAGCAGCTTAGATCAACTAGCGGGAGCCTACGAGCAGTACTTC.

V usage is TRBV5-1 and J usage is TRBJ2-1, with 8 bases matching TRBD1. V shed 4 bases and J 3 bases; nucleotides not matched to a gene: 6. The CDR3 has 15 residues. From germline, CDR1 is SGHRS and CDR2 YFSETQ. The CDR3 DNA follows: TGCGCCAGCAGCCGATCGGACAGGGTCTACAATGAGCAGTTCTTC. It yields the protein CASSRSDRVYNEQFF.

The chain recombines TRBV7-8 with TRBJ2-5; 7 bases agree with TRBD1. Germline V gives CDR1 SGHVS, CDR2 FQNEAQ. The CDR3 covers 14 residues. The V gene end was trimmed by 5 bases and the J gene end by 5 bases; junction bases not matched to a gene: 8. This chain's CDR3 is CASSVNRGQETQYF. The CDR3 nucleotides are TGTGCCAGCAGCGTTAACAGGGGACAGGAGACCCAGTACTTC. Full variable domain (missing parts from reference TRBV7-8 and TRBJ2-5): GAGVSQSPRYKVAKRGQDVALRCDPISGHVSLFWYQQALGQGPEFLTYFQNEAQLDKSGLPSDRFFAERPEGSVSTLKIQRTQQEDSAVYLCASSVNRGQETQYFGPGTRLLVL.

This chain joins TRBV4-2 and TRBJ1-2, with D possibly being TRBD1 (6 bases). Trimming pared 4 bases from V and 4 bases from J, leaving 10 bases between. CDR1 and CDR2 (germline): LGHNA, YNFKEQ. The CDR3 spans 13 residues. CDR3 in DNA: TGTGCCAGCAGCCCCGGGACACTCTATGGCTACACCTTC. Amino acid sequence: CASSPGTLYGYTF.

This chain joins TRBV5-1 and TRBJ2-3; no clear D. The CDR3 covers 13 residues. V lost 0 bases to trimming and J lost 8 bases, with 10 bases between them. The germline V gene has CDR1 SGHRS and CDR2 YFSETQ. The CDR3 DNA reads as TGCGCCAGCAGCTTGGCCTCTCGTTCTACGCAGTATTTT. Translated, it gives CASSLASRSTQYF.

The rearrangement uses TRBV12-3 or TRBV12-4 and TRBJ1-5; tentative D call: TRBD1 (5 bases). This CDR3 is 13 amino acids long. The V gene lost 8 bases and the J gene lost 6 bases, with 14 bases spanning the gap. The CDR3 reads CASGWGGGQPQHF. The CDR3 coding sequence is TGTGCCAGCGGCTGGGGGGGTGGTCAGCCCCAGCATTTT.

This clone was detected a few times. The chain links TRBV6-1 to TRBJ1-3; D remains unclear. Germline values: CDR1 MNHNS, CDR2 SASEGT. The CDR3 extends over 13 amino acids. V lost 2 bases and J lost 4, with 6 bases in between. Here the CDR3 DNA reads TGTGCCAGCAGTGAATCGGGGGGAAACACCATATATTTT. Translated: CASSESGGNTIYF.

The chain combines TRBV6-5 with TRBJ1-4; D remains unclear. V was clipped by 7 bases and J by 12 bases, with 18 bases between them. The length of the CDR3 is 13 residues. Germline loops: CDR1 MNHEY, CDR2 SVGAGI. The CDR3 DNA reads TGTGCCAGCACTAGTTACAATGGATACGAACTGTTTTTT. Amino acid sequence: CASTSYNGYELFF.

This chain connects TRBV7-2 to TRBJ2-5, with TRBD2 identical over 7 bases. CDR3 length: 15 amino acids. From germline, CDR1 is SGHTA and CDR2 FQGNSA. Trimming removed 5 bases from V and 4 bases from J; junction bases left unmatched: 10. CDR3 in amino acids: CASSPGVGGGETQYF. In nucleotides, the CDR3 is TGTGCCAGCAGCCCCGGTGTTGGGGGGGGAGAGACCCAGTACTTC.

The rearrangement links TRBV3-1 (or the pseudogene TRBV3-2) to TRBJ2-1; TRBD2 matches at 11 bases. The CDR3 runs 15 residues. Unmatched junction bases numbered 7, after V lost 4 bases and J lost 8 bases. The V gene's germline CDR1 is LGHDT and CDR2 YNNKEL (reference sequence). The CDR3 DNA sequence: TGTGCCAGCAGCCTAGCGGGAGGGTTTGGTGATGAGCAGTTCTTC. Its protein is CASSLAGGFGDEQFF.

The rearrangement uses TRBV7-2 and TRBJ2-2, with TRBD2 as a possible D gene (6 bases). Germline V lookup: CDR1 SGHTA, CDR2 FQGNSA. V was shortened by 1 base and J by 4 bases, with 22 bases between the two germline ends. The CDR3 consists of 19 residues. CDR3 sequence (DNA): TGTGCCAGCAGCTTAGACGTTTTCGGGAGTTGGTCCGGCACCGGGGAGCTGTTTTTT. Amino acid sequence: CASSLDVFGSWSGTGELFF.

The chain uses TRBV7-6 and TRBJ1-2; no reliable D call. Germline CDR1 and CDR2: SGHVS and FNYEAQ. The CDR3 is made up of 15 amino acids. V was clipped by 5 bases and J by 3 bases, with 16 bases between them. In nucleotides, the CDR3 is TGTGCCAGCAGCCTAGTTGCGGGGAGGGACTATGGCTACACCTTC. This encodes CASSLVAGRDYGYTF.

V and J are TRBV5-1 and TRBJ2-6, with a weak D call TRBD1 (5 bases). CDR1 and CDR2 (germline): SGHRS, YFSETQ. The V gene lost 3 bases and the J gene lost 2 bases, with 18 bases spanning the gap. This CDR3 has 18 amino acids. The CDR3 DNA follows: TGCGCCAGCAGCTCCCGAGGCGCAGGGTTCGCTGGGGCCAACGTCCTGACTTTC. This sequence encodes CASSSRGAGFAGANVLTF.

The chain carries TRBV9 and TRBJ2-1; TRBD1 aligns across 8 bases. Unmatched junction bases numbered 7, after V lost 5 bases and J lost 3 bases. CDR1 SGDLS and CDR2 YYNGEE come from the germline V gene. The CDR3 loop spans 15 amino acids. The CDR3 nucleotides read TGTGCCAGCAGTTACGTGGGACAGGACTACAATGAGCAGTTCTTC. This sequence encodes CASSYVGQDYNEQFF. Supplemented by reference TRBV9 and TRBJ2-1, the full variable domain reads DSGVTQTPKHLITATGQRVTLRCSPRSGDLSVYWYQQSLDQGLQFLIQYYNGEERAKGNILERFSAQQFPDLHSELNLSSLELGDSALYFCASSYVGQDYNEQFFGPGTRLTVL.

The genes are TRBV27 and TRBJ2-5, with 9 bases that match TRBD1. Trimming took 5 bases from V and 5 from J; bases not matched to a gene: 6. CDR1 MNHEY and CDR2 SMNVEV come from the germline V gene (reference sequence). The CDR3 has 14 residues. DNA of the CDR3: TGTGCCAGCAGTCAAGGGACAGGGCGGGAGACCCAGTACTTC. Amino acids: CASSQGTGRETQYF.

This clone has only one observation. J is TRBJ2-1 and V is TRBV6-5, with 13 bases aligning to TRBD2. Germline V gene sequence: CDR1 MNHEY, CDR2 SVGAGI. The CDR3 extends over 14 amino acids. The V segment lost 6 bases and the J segment 7 bases; nucleotides outside the gene matches: 3. Here the CDR3 reads CASRGLAGRNEQFF. The CDR3, as DNA: TGTGCCAGCAGGGGACTAGCGGGGCGAAATGAGCAGTTCTTC.

The chain employs TRBV11-1 and TRBJ2-1; the D gene is possibly TRBD2 (6 bases). V lost 4 bases to trimming and J lost 3 bases, with 13 bases between them. Germline V CDR1 and CDR2: SGHAT, FQDESV (reference sequence). The CDR3 extends over 15 amino acids. In DNA form, the CDR3 reads TGTGCCAGCAGCTCGGGAGCTTCGGACTACAATGAGCAGTTCTTC. Its translation is CASSSGASDYNEQFF.

The chain combines TRBV7-3 with TRBJ2-5, with TRBD1 as a possible D gene (5 bases). The germline gives CDR1 SGHTA, CDR2 FQGTGA. This CDR3 contains 15 residues. V was cut by 5 bases and J by 4 bases, with 17 bases left in between. The CDR3 DNA is TGTGCCAGCAGCCAGGGCCAGGGTGGTCCAGAGACCCAGTACTTC. This sequence encodes CASSQGQGGPETQYF.

The gene calls are TRBV28 and TRBJ2-2, with 11 bases that match TRBD1. Trimming cost V 7 bases and J 5 bases; bases outside gene matches: 9. The CDR3 spans 16 residues. The germline V gene has CDR1 MDHEN and CDR2 SYDVKM. CDR3 in amino acids: CASTTLGQGGTGELFF. Here the CDR3 DNA reads TGTGCCAGCACAACTTTGGGACAGGGGGGAACCGGGGAGCTGTTTTTT.

This clone was counted only a few times. CDR3 coding DNA: TGCGCCAGCAGCCAAGTTGCGACTAGGGGTAACAATGAGCAGTTCTTC. Residues: CASSQVATRGNNEQFF. The gene calls are TRBV4-1 and TRBJ2-1; D might be TRBD2 (6 bases). Trimming left V 1 base short and J 5 bases short, with 15 bases between. Germline-derived CDR1 and CDR2 are MGHRA and YSYEKL. The CDR3 is 16 residues long.

This clone was recorded a few times. The chain employs TRBV28 and TRBJ1-5, with D hard to call. CDR1 MDHEN and CDR2 SYDVKM come from the germline V gene. The length of the CDR3 is 14 residues. V lost 3 bases, J lost 7 bases, and 13 bases lay in between. The CDR3 sequence is CASSFPGVGQPQHF. In nucleotides, the CDR3 is TGTGCCAGCAGTTTCCCCGGGGTTGGCCAGCCCCAGCATTTT.

The CDR3 coding sequence is TGTGCCAGCAGCCTCCGGGAGGGCCTCCGCCTGTTCTTC. Translating it yields CASSLREGLRLFF. This chain links TRBV5-4 with TRBJ2-1; the match to TRBD2 covers 8 bases. The ends lost 4 bases at V and 15 bases at J; junction bases unmatched: 12. CDR3 length equals 13 residues. Per germline, CDR1 SGHNT and CDR2 YYREEE (reference sequence).

The V gene is TRBV11-3, the J gene TRBJ2-3; 7 positions agree with TRBD2. The CDR3 contains 15 residues. The germline V gene encodes CDR1 SGHNT and CDR2 YENEEA. V gave up 5 bases and J gave up 6 bases; unmatched junction bases: 11. The CDR3, as DNA: TGTGCCAGCAGCCCAATTGGGGGAGGGCGGGATACGCAGTATTTT. Amino acids: CASSPIGGGRDTQYF.